The 8 T cell receptor beta chains given below trace back to one sample, sequenced in a study of cytomegalovirus exposure and HLA in healthy donors. PCR was performed using 60 Vbeta and 13 Jbeta primers. Generated by immunoSEQ multiplex PCR, the TCRdb table keeps only in-frame clones and is missing some. The data show approximately 150,000 clones, over 60% seen once. Sequenced input: PBMCs. These TCRs come from a male donor in good health and CMV-seronegative.

The chain joins TRBV5-1 to TRBJ2-2; 7 bases line up with TRBD2. The CDR3 sequence is 14 residues long. Losses at the gene ends were 4 bases for V and 6 bases for J; bases not matched to a gene: 6. Germline V gene sequence: CDR1 SGHRS, CDR2 YFSETQ. The CDR3 protein is CASSHRLAPGELFF. The CDR3 DNA reads TGCGCCAGCAGCCACCGACTAGCCCCCGGGGAGCTGTTTTTT.

The rearrangement uses TRBV18 and TRBJ2-5; 7 nucleotides match TRBD1. The J call is doubtful: the DNA matches TRBJ2-7 better. The CDR3 has 13 residues. Germline CDR1 KGHSH, CDR2 LQKENI. In DNA form, the CDR3 reads TGTGCCAGCTCACCGGGACAGAAGGTCGAGCAGTACTTC. This gives the protein CASSPGQKVEQYF.

This chain uses TRBV4-3 with TRBJ1-5; no clear D gene. V gave up 0 bases and J gave up 5 bases, with 8 bases separating them. CDR1 is LGHNA and CDR2 is YSLEER in the germline V gene. The CDR3 has 14 residues. The CDR3 DNA reads as TGCGCCAGCAGCCAAGAAATGGGAGATCAGCCCCAGCATTTT. It translates to CASSQEMGDQPQHF.

This sequence joins TRBV18 and TRBJ2-1; the D is unclear. Germline V lookup: CDR1 KGHSH, CDR2 LQKENI. The CDR3 totals 12 residues. Trimming stripped 2 bases from V and 10 bases from J, with 9 bases between. The CDR3, as DNA: TGTGCCAGCTCACCAGACTCTGCAGAGCAGTTCTTC. It specifies CASSPDSAEQFF.

This clone was observed a few times. The rearrangement links TRBV28 to TRBJ1-4; no clear D gene. V gave up 4 bases and J gave up 6 bases, with 21 bases separating them. The V gene's germline CDR1 is MDHEN and CDR2 SYDVKM. The CDR3 runs 17 residues. The CDR3 protein is CASSSPLDREGDEKLFF. As DNA, the CDR3 is TGTGCCAGCAGTTCCCCCCTTGATAGGGAGGGAGATGAAAAACTGTTTTTT.

As for this clone: A read error may produce the germline difference seen at one junction end. The chain couples TRBV7-9 to TRBJ1-1; 8 bases fit TRBD1. This CDR3 region has 15 residues. Germline V gives CDR1 SEHNR, CDR2 FQNEAQ (reference sequence). CDR3 sequence (DNA): TGTTCCAGCAGCTCCCACCGACAGGGGAGGACTGAAGCTTTCTTT. It is translated as CSSSSHRQGRTEAFF.

This chain connects TRBV2 to TRBJ1-2; 10 nucleotides line up with TRBD1. The V gene's germline CDR1 is SNHLY and CDR2 FYNNEI. V dropped 7 bases and J dropped 7; count of bases not matched to a gene: 9. The CDR3 is 14 amino acids. The CDR3 loop is CASKTGGGELGYTF. DNA for the CDR3: TGTGCCAGCAAGACAGGGGGCGGAGAACTTGGCTACACCTTC.

V gene TRBV15 combines with J gene TRBJ2-1, with 8 bases fitting TRBD2. The CDR3 spans 13 residues. V was clipped by 5 bases and J by 15 bases; unmatched bases: 12. The germline CDR1 and CDR2 sequences are LNHNV and YYDKDF (reference sequence). In DNA, the CDR3 is TGTGCCACCAGCGAGGGACTAGGGGGAAAGCCGTTCTTC. Translation gives CATSEGLGGKPFF. The whole variable domain, remainder taken from reference TRBV15 and TRBJ2-1, is DAMVIQNPRYQVTQFGKPVTLSCSQTLNHNVMYWYQQKSSQAPKLLFHYYDKDFNNEADTPDNFQSRRPNTSFCFLDIRSPGLGDTAMYLCATSEGLGGKPFFGPGTRLTVL.